One sample yielded the 20 T cell receptor beta chains listed below, sequenced in a study of graft-versus-host responses after intestinal transplantation. These receptors lack a known antigen. Libraries were prepared by immunoSEQ multiplex PCR; TCRdb keeps only in-frame clonotypes and omits some of them. The sample includes about 120,000 clones, approximately 92% seen only once; the top ten take around 0.12%. Source: unstimulated CD4+ T cells sorted from spleen or lymph node cells, taken before intestinal transplant. Receptors originate from a human donor who received an intestinal transplant.

The rearrangement links TRBV19 to TRBJ2-1; 8 nucleotides line up with TRBD2. J gave up 5 bases and V 5 bases, and 14 bases lay outside the gene matches. The CDR3 sequence is 17 residues long. The germline CDR1 and CDR2 sequences are LNHDA and SQIVND (reference sequence). CDR3 in DNA: TGTGCCAGTAGTTCCCTCTATCGGGAGGGCCTGAACAATGAGCAGTTCTTC. Its protein product is CASSSLYREGLNNEQFF.

The J gene is TRBJ2-7, the V gene TRBV20-1; no definite D call. CDR1 is DFQATT and CDR2 is SNEGSKA in the germline V gene (reference sequence). This CDR3 spans 11 amino acids. The V and J ends lost 6 bases and 4 bases respectively, with 10 bases between them. CDR3 nucleotide sequence: TGCAGTGCACTCTACCGTTACGAGCAGTACTTC. It encodes CSALYRYEQYF.

This rearrangement joins TRBV5-6 to TRBJ2-4; 8 nucleotides align to TRBD1. The V segment lost 1 base and the J segment 4 bases; nucleotides outside the gene matches: 7. The CDR3 loop spans 16 amino acids. Looked up from germline, CDR1 is SGHDT and CDR2 is YYEEEE. CDR3: CASSLQGAGTKNIQYF. DNA of the CDR3: TGTGCCAGCAGCTTGCAGGGGGCGGGTACAAAAAACATTCAGTACTTC.

The chain uses TRBV12-5 and TRBJ2-3, with a tentative D call TRBD1 (5 bases). Trimming cost V 5 bases and J 0 bases, with 15 bases left between them. The CDR3 has 16 residues. Per germline, CDR1 LGHNT and CDR2 FRNRAP. The CDR3 sequence is CASGPYRGPSTDTQYF. Written as DNA, the CDR3 is TGTGCTAGTGGTCCGTATAGGGGCCCTAGCACAGATACGCAGTATTTT. The entire variable domain, with the rest obtained from reference TRBV12-5 and TRBJ2-3, is as follows: DARVTQTPRHKVTEMGQEVTMRCQPILGHNTVFWYRQTMMQGLELLAYFRNRAPLDDSGMPKDRFSAEMPDATLATLKIQPSEPRDSAVYFCASGPYRGPSTDTQYFGPGTRLTVL.

This chain joins TRBV28 and TRBJ1-2; D remains ambiguous. V dropped 7 bases and J dropped 8 bases, with 14 bases sitting between them. In germline, CDR1 is MDHEN, CDR2 SYDVKM. The length of the CDR3 is 12 residues. DNA for the CDR3: TGTGCCAGCAAACCAGGCCAGGCAGGCTACACCTTC. It encodes CASKPGQAGYTF.

V usage is TRBV27 and J usage is TRBJ2-7; D is perhaps TRBD2 (6 bases). Germline loops: CDR1 MNHEY, CDR2 SMNVEV (reference sequence). The CDR3 covers 14 residues. V gave up 8 bases and J gave up 6 bases, with 20 bases separating them. The CDR3 DNA reads as TGTGCCAGCCACTCGGGCGGGAAAGGTAGCGAGCAGTACTTC. Residues: CASHSGGKGSEQYF.

The chain links TRBV2 to TRBJ2-1; the D gene is possibly TRBD2 (6 bases). Trimming took off 3 bases at V and 8 bases at J, with 14 bases between the two ends. The CDR3 consists of 14 residues. The germline V gene has CDR1 SNHLY and CDR2 FYNNEI. This CDR3 reads CASSEFRLAYEQFF. CDR3 nucleotides: TGTGCCAGCAGTGAGTTCCGGCTAGCGTATGAGCAGTTCTTC.

This rearrangement joins TRBV30 to TRBJ2-7; D ambiguous. The CDR3 loop spans 13 amino acids. The ends were cut back, 2 bases at V and 4 bases at J, with 12 bases in the middle. Germline values: CDR1 GTSNPN, CDR2 SVGIG (reference sequence). The CDR3 loop reads CAWSFSHTYEQYF. CDR3 in DNA: TGTGCCTGGAGTTTCTCCCACACGTACGAGCAGTACTTC.

The V and J genes are TRBV18 and TRBJ2-1; D tentatively reads TRBD1 or TRBD2 (5 bases each). Germline CDR1 KGHSH, CDR2 LQKENI. V was clipped by 6 bases and J by 4 bases, with 19 bases between them. The CDR3 sequence is 16 residues long. The DNA for the CDR3 is TGTGCCAGCTCCCCGACCCTAGCTAAGGGGTACAATGAGCAGTTCTTC. Its translation is CASSPTLAKGYNEQFF.

This chain links TRBV19 with TRBJ1-2; D may be TRBD1 (6 bases). This CDR3 is built from 13 residues. The germline gives CDR1 LNHDA, CDR2 SQIVND (reference sequence). V dropped 6 bases and J dropped 0 bases, with 8 bases sitting between them. The CDR3, as DNA: TGTGCCAGTAGACGGACAGCTAACTATGGCTACACCTTC. This gives the protein CASRRTANYGYTF.

This chain connects TRBV2 to TRBJ2-1; D may be TRBD1 or TRBD2 (5 bases each). This CDR3 has 11 residues. V lost 3 bases and J lost 8, with 5 bases in between. Germline V lookup: CDR1 SNHLY, CDR2 FYNNEI. CDR3 sequence: CASSEGDEQFF. The DNA of the CDR3 is TGTGCCAGCAGTGAGGGGGATGAGCAGTTCTTC.

This clone was detected only a few times. V gene TRBV5-4 combines with J gene TRBJ1-2; unclear D gene. Germline CDR1 and CDR2: SGHNT and YYREEE (reference sequence). This CDR3 contains 13 residues. The V end lost 4 bases, the J end lost 8 bases, and 15 bases lay between the germline ends. The CDR3 sequence is CASSPNYPPGYTF. DNA of the CDR3: TGTGCCAGCAGCCCTAATTATCCCCCGGGCTACACCTTC.

This clone was counted a few times. The chain combines TRBV6-4 with TRBJ2-1; 10 positions agree with TRBD2. There are 14 residues in the CDR3. Germline CDR1 MRHNA, CDR2 SNTAGT. V was clipped by 5 bases and J by 7 bases; unmatched bases: 5. The CDR3 coding sequence is TGTGCCAGCAGTATCAGCGGGAGGGAGAATGAGCAGTTCTTC. Translating it yields CASSISGRENEQFF.

This chain links TRBV5-1 with TRBJ2-5, with 8 bases identical to TRBD1. CDR3 length equals 14 residues. The germline V gene encodes CDR1 SGHRS and CDR2 YFSETQ. Losses at the gene ends were 4 bases for V and 2 bases for J; bases not matched to a gene: 4. CDR3 sequence reads: CASSTDRVQETQYF. CDR3 coding DNA: TGCGCCAGCAGCACGGACAGGGTTCAAGAGACCCAGTACTTC.

The J gene is TRBJ1-1, the V gene TRBV10-1; D might be TRBD1 (5 bases). Trimming took off 8 bases at V and 0 bases at J, with 13 bases between the two ends. The length of the CDR3 is 14 residues. CDR1 WNHNN and CDR2 SYGVQD come from the germline V gene (reference sequence). CDR3 nucleotide sequence: TGCGCCAGCGGGCCTGGGGGGGTGAACACTGAAGCTTTCTTT. Its translation is CASGPGGVNTEAFF.

This chain links TRBV6-6 with TRBJ1-5; 7 bases match TRBD1. The germline V gene has CDR1 MNHNY and CDR2 SVGAGI (reference sequence). J was trimmed by 2 bases and V by 4 bases; bases with no gene match: 8. This CDR3 contains 16 residues. CDR3 sequence reads: CASSFQGGYGNQPQHF. CDR3 DNA sequence: TGTGCCAGCAGTTTCCAGGGGGGATATGGCAATCAGCCCCAGCATTTT.

The chain is built from TRBV7-6 and TRBJ2-1; 9 bases map to TRBD2. After removal of 5 bases from V and 8 bases from J, the junction contained 13 bases not matched to a gene. The CDR3 loop spans 16 amino acids. Germline CDR1 and CDR2: SGHVS and FNYEAQ. In nucleotides, the CDR3 is TGTGCCAGCAGCCCAACTGTGCTAGCGGGACTCGATGAGCAGTTCTTC. Encoded protein: CASSPTVLAGLDEQFF.

This chain uses TRBV10-2 with TRBJ2-7; D is possibly TRBD1 (6 bases). V lost 7 bases and J 1 base, leaving 14 bases between the germline ends. Germline V gene lookup returns CDR1 WSHSY and CDR2 SAAADI. CDR3 length equals 14 residues. The CDR3 coding sequence is TGCGCCAGCAATAGGGCAGGGGTGTCCTACGAGCAGTACTTC. Translated: CASNRAGVSYEQYF.

This clone occurred once. The chain combines TRBV4-2 with TRBJ2-1, with unresolved D. V lost 1 base and J lost 5, with 12 bases in between. The CDR3 consists of 15 residues. Looked up from germline, CDR1 is LGHNA and CDR2 is YNFKEQ. CDR3 in DNA: TGTGCCAGCAGCCAAGGGACGGGTGTCCACAATGAGCAGTTCTTC. It yields the protein CASSQGTGVHNEQFF.

Of note for this clone: Distinct nucleotide sequences in the sample also encode this CDR3. The chain employs TRBV18 and TRBJ2-5; D is unclear. This CDR3 spans 11 amino acids. With 3 bases removed from V and 2 bases from J, the gap between germline ends came to 1 base. Germline V gene sequence: CDR1 KGHSH, CDR2 LQKENI. CDR3 sequence: CASSPQETQYF. CDR3 nucleotides: TGTGCCAGCTCACCGCAAGAGACCCAGTACTTC.